The 16 T cell receptor beta chains listed next were all sequenced from one sample in a study of blood T cell repertoires in COVID-19. The table came from immunoSEQ multiplex PCR; TCRdb's copy has only in-frame clones and leaves some out. The sample has about 160,000 clones; 84% are singletons. Sequenced material: peripheral blood. The origin of the receptors is a man in his sixties or seventies with acute or convalescent COVID-19.

The rearrangement joins TRBV6-5 to TRBJ2-7, with 7 bases fitting TRBD2. The germline CDR1 and CDR2 sequences are MNHEY and SVGAGI. The CDR3 loop spans 14 amino acids. V gave up 6 bases and J gave up 1 base; unmatched junction bases: 6. CDR3 protein: CASRPREASYEQYF. The CDR3 DNA follows: TGTGCCAGCAGGCCACGGGAGGCGTCCTACGAGCAGTACTTC.

This clone turned up a few times. This rearrangement joins TRBV20-1 to TRBJ1-1; D uncertain. CDR1 is DFQATT and CDR2 is SNEGSKA in the germline V gene (reference sequence). The length of the CDR3 is 10 residues. Trimming removed 7 bases at V and 1 base at J, with 4 bases between. The CDR3 loop is CSGGNTEAFF. The CDR3 DNA reads TGCAGTGGAGGGAACACTGAAGCTTTCTTT.

The chain joins TRBV3-1 (or the pseudogene TRBV3-2) to TRBJ1-2; D gene unclear. This CDR3 contains 14 residues. V gave up 4 bases and J gave up 0 bases, with 9 bases separating them. CDR1 and CDR2 from the germline V gene are LGHDT and YNNKEL (reference sequence). The CDR3 nucleotides read TGTGCCAGCAGCCGCCGTAACACTAACTATGGCTACACCTTC. Translated: CASSRRNTNYGYTF.

This clone has just one count. The V call is TRBV12-5, the J call TRBJ2-2; no firm D call. V lost 6 bases to trimming and J lost 0 bases, with 8 bases between them. In germline, CDR1 is LGHNT, CDR2 FRNRAP. The CDR3 contains 14 residues. The CDR3 DNA reads TGTGCTAGTGGAGATCTACCGAACACCGGGGAGCTGTTTTTT. This gives the protein CASGDLPNTGELFF.

The chain recombines TRBV11-2 with TRBJ1-2, with D tentatively TRBD1 (6 bases). Germline V gives CDR1 SGHAT, CDR2 FQNNGV. V was clipped by 3 bases and J by 2 bases, with 7 bases between them. The CDR3 length is 13 residues. As DNA, the CDR3 is TGTGCCAGCAGCTTTGACAGGAACTATGGCTACACCTTC. This codes for CASSFDRNYGYTF.

This clone was seen a single time. The chain combines TRBV9 with TRBJ1-2; 7 bases line up with TRBD1. The CDR3 is made up of 16 amino acids. Germline V gene data show CDR1 as SGDLS and CDR2 as YYNGEE. V dropped 0 bases and J dropped 0; count of bases not matched to a gene: 5. CDR3: CASSVGSQGANYGYTF. CDR3 nucleotide sequence: TGTGCCAGCAGCGTAGGATCCCAGGGGGCTAACTATGGCTACACCTTC.

The chain joins TRBV6-2 or TRBV6-3 to TRBJ2-3, with D hard to call. Germline V gene sequence: CDR1 MNHEY, CDR2 SVGEGT. This CDR3 has 13 amino acids. The ends were cut back, 6 bases at V and 1 base at J, with 8 bases in the middle. This CDR3 reads CASSPAGTDTQYF. CDR3 nucleotide sequence: TGTGCCAGCAGCCCCGCGGGCACAGATACGCAGTATTTT.

The chain is built from TRBV7-9 and TRBJ2-2; 9 bases match TRBD1. V gave up 5 bases and J gave up 1 base; unmatched junction bases: 5. CDR1 is SEHNR, CDR2 FQNEAQ, per germline (reference sequence). This CDR3 contains 16 residues. The CDR3 coding sequence is TGTGCCAGCAGCAGGATGACAGGGGGGAACACCGGGGAGCTGTTTTTT. Protein: CASSRMTGGNTGELFF.

This chain links TRBV9 with TRBJ2-2; maybe TRBD2 (5 bases). The V end lost 0 bases, the J end lost 0 bases, and 6 bases lay between the germline ends. The length of the CDR3 is 15 residues. Germline CDR1 and CDR2: SGDLS and YYNGEE. The CDR3, as DNA: TGTGCCAGCAGCGTAGGAGGGACGAACACCGGGGAGCTGTTTTTT. Residues: CASSVGGTNTGELFF.

The chain combines TRBV29-1 with TRBJ2-3; 7 nucleotides line up with TRBD1. This CDR3 contains 14 residues. The ends lost 5 bases at V and 5 bases at J; junction bases unmatched: 10. Germline V lookup: CDR1 SQVTM, CDR2 ANQGSEA. CDR3 region: CSVKPTGAGDTQYF. The CDR3 region has the DNA TGCAGCGTTAAACCTACAGGGGCGGGAGATACGCAGTATTTT.

The V call is TRBV15, the J call TRBJ2-2; D gene uncertain. V lost 1 base to trimming and J lost 5 bases, with 14 bases between them. Germline CDR1 and CDR2: LNHNV and YYDKDF (reference sequence). The CDR3 spans 16 residues. The CDR3 loop reads CATSRARGRSTGELFF. In DNA form, the CDR3 reads TGTGCCACCAGCAGAGCTCGTGGCAGATCAACCGGGGAGCTGTTTTTT.

CDR3 loop: CASSRRQGRAGELFF. The CDR3 DNA follows: TGTGCCAGTAGCCGAAGGCAGGGGAGGGCCGGGGAGCTGTTTTTT. The chain employs TRBV19 and TRBJ2-2; D is possibly TRBD2 (7 bases). CDR1 is LNHDA and CDR2 is SQIVND in the germline V gene (reference sequence). The V gene lost 6 bases and the J gene lost 6 bases, with 17 bases spanning the gap. The CDR3 has 15 amino acids.

Here the CDR3 reads CASSEQTGANYGYTF. CDR3 DNA: TGTGCCAGCAGTGAGCAAACGGGAGCTAACTATGGCTACACCTTC. This chain joins TRBV6-1 and TRBJ1-2; no firm D call. Trimming removed 3 bases from V and 0 bases from J, with 11 bases in between. Per the germline V gene, CDR1 is MNHNS and CDR2 is SASEGT. The CDR3 sequence is 15 residues long.

The chain carries TRBV10-1 and TRBJ1-5; 9 bases are a match to TRBD1. CDR1 WNHNN and CDR2 SYGVQD come from the germline V gene (reference sequence). The CDR3 is made up of 15 amino acids. The CDR3 region is CFNRGLLTGNQPQHF. In DNA form, the CDR3 reads TGCTTCAACAGGGGGCTACTTACTGGCAATCAGCCCCAGCATTTT.

This chain uses TRBV12-3 or TRBV12-4 with TRBJ1-2; D possibly corresponds to TRBD1 (6 bases). The ends were cut back, 3 bases at V and 8 bases at J, with 13 bases in the middle. This CDR3 spans 13 amino acids. The CDR3 is CASSFDRSYGYTF. The CDR3 DNA sequence: TGTGCCAGCAGTTTTGACAGGAGCTACGGCTACACCTTC.

This sequence joins TRBV19 and TRBJ2-2; D not certain. CDR1 is LNHDA and CDR2 is SQIVND in the germline V gene (reference sequence). The CDR3 is 14 residues long. Trimming stripped 5 bases from V and 1 base from J, with 8 bases between. The CDR3, as DNA: TGTGCCAGTAGTTTTACAGTGAACACCGGGGAGCTGTTTTTT. Its protein product is CASSFTVNTGELFF.